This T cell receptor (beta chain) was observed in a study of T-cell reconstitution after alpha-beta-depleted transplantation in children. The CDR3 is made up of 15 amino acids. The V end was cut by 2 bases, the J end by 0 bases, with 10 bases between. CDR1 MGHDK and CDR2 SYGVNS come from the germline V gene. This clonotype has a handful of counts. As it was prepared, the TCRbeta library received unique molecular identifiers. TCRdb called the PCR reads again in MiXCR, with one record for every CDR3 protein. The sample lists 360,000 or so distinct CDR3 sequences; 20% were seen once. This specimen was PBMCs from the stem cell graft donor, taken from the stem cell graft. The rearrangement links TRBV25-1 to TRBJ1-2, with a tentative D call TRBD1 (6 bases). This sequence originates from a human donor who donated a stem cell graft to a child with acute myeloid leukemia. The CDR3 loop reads CASSETGKPNYGYTF. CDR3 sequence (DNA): TGTGCCAGCAGTGAAACAGGGAAGCCTAACTATGGCTACACCTTC.